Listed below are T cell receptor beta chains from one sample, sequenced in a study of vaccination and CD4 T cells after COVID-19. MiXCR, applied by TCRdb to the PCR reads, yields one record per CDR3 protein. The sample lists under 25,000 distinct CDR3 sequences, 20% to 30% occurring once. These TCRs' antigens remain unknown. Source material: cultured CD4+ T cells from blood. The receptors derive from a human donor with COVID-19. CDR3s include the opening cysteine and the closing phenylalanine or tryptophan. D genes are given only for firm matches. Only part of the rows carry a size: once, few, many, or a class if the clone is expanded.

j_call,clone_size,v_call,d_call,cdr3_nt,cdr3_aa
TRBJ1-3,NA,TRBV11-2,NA,TGTGCCAGCAGCCTCGACGGACGCTCTGGAAACACCATATATTTT,CASSLDGRSGNTIYF
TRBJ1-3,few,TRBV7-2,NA,TGTGCCAGCAGCCGACTTGGGACACTTTCTGGAAACACCATATATTTT,CASSRLGTLSGNTIYF
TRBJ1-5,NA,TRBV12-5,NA,TGTGCTAGTGGTTTGGTACTTGGTCCCCCCCAGCATTTT,CASGLVLGPPQHF
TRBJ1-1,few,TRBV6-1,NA,TGTGCCAGCAGCTTCAGAGCGGGGGGGGCTAGGACTGAAGCTTTCTTT,CASSFRAGGARTEAFF
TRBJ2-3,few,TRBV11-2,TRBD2,TGTGCCAGCAGCCAACGCGGGGGGGCGAGGGAAGATACGCAGTATTTT,CASSQRGGAREDTQYF
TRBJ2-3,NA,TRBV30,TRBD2,TGTGCCTGGAGTCGCCTAGCGGGGGGGCCTGCTACGCAGTATTTT,CAWSRLAGGPATQYF
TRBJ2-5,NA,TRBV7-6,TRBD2,TGTGCCAGCAGCTTAGGGACTAGCGGGTCCCAAGAGACCCAGTACTTC,CASSLGTSGSQETQYF
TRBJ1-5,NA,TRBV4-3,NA,TGCGCCAGCAGCCAAGATTACGGGCGTCTTAGCAATCAGCCCCAGCATTTT,CASSQDYGRLSNQPQHF
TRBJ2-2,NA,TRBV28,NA,TGTGCCAGCAGTTTTTTTTCAGGGGCCACCGGGGAGCTGTTTTTT,CASSFFSGATGELFF
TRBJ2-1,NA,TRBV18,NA,TGTGCCAGCTCAGGGACATTCCAGGTGGGTGAGCAGTTCTTC,CASSGTFQVGEQFF
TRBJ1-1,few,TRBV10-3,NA,TGTGCCATCAGTGAGTCGGGGGGCAGGAGCACTGAAGCTTTCTTT,CAISESGGRSTEAFF
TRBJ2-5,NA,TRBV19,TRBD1,TGTGCCAGTAGTCCCCGGGGGGGGGACAGGGGGCGAGAGACCCAGTACTTC,CASSPRGGDRGRETQYF
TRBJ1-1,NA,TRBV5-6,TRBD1,TGTGCCAGCAGCCGGAGGGGGCTTAACACTGAAGCTTTCTTT,CASSRRGLNTEAFF
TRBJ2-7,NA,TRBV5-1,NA,TGCGCCAGCAGCTTGGGTGGAGCCGAGACCTACGAGCAGTACTTC,CASSLGGAETYEQYF
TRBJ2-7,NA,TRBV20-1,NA,TGCAGTGCCCGGACTCTAGTGACCGCCTTTTACGAGCAGTACTTC,CSARTLVTAFYEQYF
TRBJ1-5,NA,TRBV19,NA,TGTGCCAGCTCCCCCCCCGGTACACAATATAGCAATCAGCCCCGGCATTTT,CASSPPGTQYSNQPRHF
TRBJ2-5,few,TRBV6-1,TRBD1,TGTGCCAGCAGACTAGACAGGGGGCAAGGAGAGACCCAGTACTTC,CASRLDRGQGETQYF
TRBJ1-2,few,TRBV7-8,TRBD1,TGTGCCAGCAGCTTATCCCAGGGGGGTACTTATGGCTACACCTTC,CASSLSQGGTYGYTF
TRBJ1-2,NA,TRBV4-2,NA,TGTGCCAGCAGCCAAGATAGGGCAAGGGGCTACACCTTC,CASSQDRARGYTF
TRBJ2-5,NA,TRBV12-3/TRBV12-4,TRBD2,TGTGCCAGCGGGTATTCTAGCGGGGGTGAAGAGACCCAGTACTTC,CASGYSSGGEETQYF
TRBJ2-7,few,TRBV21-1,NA,TGTGCCAGCACCGTAACAGGGGGAGGAACCTACGAGCAGTACTTC,CASTVTGGGTYEQYF
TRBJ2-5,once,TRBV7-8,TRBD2,TGTGCCAGCAGTCCCCTGACTAGCGGGGGTCACAAGGTCGAGACCCAGTACTTC,CASSPLTSGGHKVETQYF
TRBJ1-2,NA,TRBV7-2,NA,TGTGCCAGCAGCTTGGGTTCGGGGTTTATCGGCTACACCTTC,CASSLGSGFIGYTF
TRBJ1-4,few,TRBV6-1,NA,TGTGCCAGCAGTGAAGGGACGGCGAGTGAAAAACTGTTTTTT,CASSEGTASEKLFF
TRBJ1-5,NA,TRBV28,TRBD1,TGTGCCAGCAGGTACGGACAGGGAAGTAGCAATCAGCCCCAGCATTTT,CASRYGQGSSNQPQHF
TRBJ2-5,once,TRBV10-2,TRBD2,TGCGCCAGCACCCGAGGGGGTGCGGGGGGGCCGCTAGAGACCCAGTACTTC,CASTRGGAGGPLETQYF
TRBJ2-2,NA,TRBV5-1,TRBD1,TGCGCCAGCAAGGTCGGGACAGGGACCGGGGAGCTGTTTTTT,CASKVGTGTGELFF
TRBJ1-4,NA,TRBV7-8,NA,TGTGCCAGCAGCTCGCGGGAGGGGTCTGAAAAACTGTTTTTT,CASSSREGSEKLFF
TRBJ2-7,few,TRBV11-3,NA,TGTGCCAGCAGCTTACAGGGACCGGGTGAGCAGTACTTC,CASSLQGPGEQYF
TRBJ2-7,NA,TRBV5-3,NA,TGTGCCAGCAGCTTGGGTGGGCAGGGGCTCTGGGAGCAGTACTTC,CASSLGGQGLWEQYF
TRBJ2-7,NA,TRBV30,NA,TGTGCCTGGACCAGCCAACGGGCCTCGGGGGAGCAGTACTTC,CAWTSQRASGEQYF
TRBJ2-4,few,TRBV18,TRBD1,TGTGCCAGCTCACCACCTTCGAGACAGGGGTTCCGGTACTTC,CASSPPSRQGFRYF
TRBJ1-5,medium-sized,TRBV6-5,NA,TGTGCCAGCAGTTACGAGGCAGGGTATCAGCCCCAGCATTTT,CASSYEAGYQPQHF